This record covers a single T cell receptor beta chain. Its antigen is unidentified. The sample is drawn from a study of shared clonotypes between healthy human individuals. Looking at the study overall: Three CD4 naive, three CD4 memory, two CD8 naive and one CD8 memory plate were used per donor. Whole-study findings and limits: Against clonotypes common to all four donors, non-shared ones had lower generation probabilities. A handful of donors showed sharing of approximately 5% of naive CD4 clonotypes.

The assay was immunoSEQ multiplex PCR, and TCRdb's table has in-frame clones only and misses some. Of some 2,500,000 clones listed, about nine tenths are singletons. This CDR3 has 14 amino acids. Trimming removed 4 bases at V and 2 bases at J, with 11 bases between. Germline V CDR1 and CDR2: MRHNA, SNTAGT. Division of CD4+ cells produced a CD45RA+ naive subset and a CD45RA-negative memory subset. The J gene is TRBJ1-1, the V gene TRBV6-4; D is perhaps TRBD1 (6 bases). The TCR comes from a young man in good health. Some clones in this sample may be carry-over from other donors' samples. Sequencing was carried out using naive CD4+ T cells from PBMCs. Noted subset: CD45RA+ positively selected. DNA for the CDR3: TGTGCCAGCAGTGCAAAACAGGGAAACACTGAAGCTTTCTTT. Its protein product is CASSAKQGNTEAFF.